This T cell receptor beta chain was identified in a study of cytomegalovirus exposure and HLA in healthy donors. The study, taken as a whole, reports: The number of N-insertions in an Asian-associated ancestry cluster was reportedly below the approximately 600-donor mean in a later analysis.

CDR3 length: 13 residues. V lost 4 bases, J lost 5 bases, and 7 bases lay in between. CDR1 and CDR2 from the germline V gene are SGHNT and YYREEE (reference sequence). Primers: 60 Vbeta forward and 13 Jbeta reverse. Produced via immunoSEQ multiplex PCR; TCRdb's table is partial and in-frame only. The sample shows over 150,000 clones, around four fifths of them seen only once. Of note for this clone: What it binds is not known.

The origin of this receptor is a male donor in good health and CMV-seropositive. The gene calls are TRBV5-4 and TRBJ1-6, with TRBD1 as a possible D gene (6 bases). Input material: PBMCs. This chain's CDR3 is CASSGQNNSPLHF. The CDR3, as DNA: TGTGCCAGCAGCGGACAGAATAATTCACCCCTCCACTTT.